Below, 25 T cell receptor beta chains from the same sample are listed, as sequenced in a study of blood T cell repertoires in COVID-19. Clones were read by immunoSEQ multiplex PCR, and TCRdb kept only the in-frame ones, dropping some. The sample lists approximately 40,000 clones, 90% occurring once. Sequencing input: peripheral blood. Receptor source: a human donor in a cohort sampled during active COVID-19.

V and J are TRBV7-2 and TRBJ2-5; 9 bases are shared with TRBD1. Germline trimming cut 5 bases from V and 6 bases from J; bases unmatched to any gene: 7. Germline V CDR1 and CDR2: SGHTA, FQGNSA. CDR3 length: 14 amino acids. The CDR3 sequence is CASSPEGQGKTQYF. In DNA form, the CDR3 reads TGTGCCAGCAGCCCAGAGGGACAGGGAAAGACCCAGTACTTC.

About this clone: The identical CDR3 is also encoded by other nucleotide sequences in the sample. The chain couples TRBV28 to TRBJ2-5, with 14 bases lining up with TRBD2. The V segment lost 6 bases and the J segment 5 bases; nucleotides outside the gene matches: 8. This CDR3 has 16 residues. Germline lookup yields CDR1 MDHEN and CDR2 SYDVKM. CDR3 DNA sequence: TGTGCCAGCAGATCGGGACTAGCGGGAGTTAGGGAGACCCAGTACTTC. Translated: CASRSGLAGVRETQYF.

CDR3 amino acids: CASSLVQDSPLHF. As DNA, the CDR3 is TGTGCCAGCAGCTTAGTACAGGATTCACCCCTCCACTTT. The chain has TRBV7-8 and TRBJ1-6; D might be TRBD1 (5 bases). Trimming stripped 1 base from V and 8 bases from J, with 6 bases between. The CDR3 is 13 residues long. The germline CDR1 and CDR2 sequences are SGHVS and FQNEAQ.

The CDR3 loop reads CAWSPNYGYTF. In DNA form, the CDR3 reads TGTGCCTGGAGCCCGAACTATGGCTACACCTTC. The chain uses TRBV30 and TRBJ1-2; D is unclear. Germline CDR1 GTSNPN, CDR2 SVGIG (reference sequence). V shed 3 bases and J shed 2 bases, with 4 bases lying between them. This CDR3 is 11 amino acids long. The full variable domain, completed using reference TRBV30 and TRBJ1-2, is SQTIHQWPATLVQPVGSPLSLECTVEGTSNPNLYWYRQAAGRGLQLLFYSVGIGQISSEVPQNLSASRPQDRQFILSSKKLLLSDSGFYLCAWSPNYGYTFGSGTRLTVV.

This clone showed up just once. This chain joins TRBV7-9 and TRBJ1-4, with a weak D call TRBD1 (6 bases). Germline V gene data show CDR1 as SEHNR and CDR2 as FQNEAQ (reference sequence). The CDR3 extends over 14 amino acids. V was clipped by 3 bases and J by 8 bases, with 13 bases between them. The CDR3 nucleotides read TGTGCCAGCAGCTTCGGGACACGAGGAGAAAAACTGTTTTTT. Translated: CASSFGTRGEKLFF. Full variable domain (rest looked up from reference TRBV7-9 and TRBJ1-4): DTGVSQNPRHKITKRGQNVTFRCDPISEHNRLYWYRQTLGQGPEFLTYFQNEAQLEKSRLLSDRFSAERPKGSFSTLEIQRTEQGDSAMYLCASSFGTRGEKLFFGSGTQLSVL.

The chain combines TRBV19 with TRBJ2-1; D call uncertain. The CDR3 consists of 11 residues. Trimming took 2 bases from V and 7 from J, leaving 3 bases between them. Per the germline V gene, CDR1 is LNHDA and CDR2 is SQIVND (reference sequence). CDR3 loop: CASSILNEQFF. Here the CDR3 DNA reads TGTGCCAGTAGTATATTAAATGAGCAGTTCTTC.

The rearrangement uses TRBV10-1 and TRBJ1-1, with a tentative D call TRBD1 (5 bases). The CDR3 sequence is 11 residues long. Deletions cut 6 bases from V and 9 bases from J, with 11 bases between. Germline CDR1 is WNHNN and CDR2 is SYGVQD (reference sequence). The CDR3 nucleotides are TGCGCCAGCAGCCAGGGTCAGAAAGCTTTCTTT. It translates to CASSQGQKAFF.

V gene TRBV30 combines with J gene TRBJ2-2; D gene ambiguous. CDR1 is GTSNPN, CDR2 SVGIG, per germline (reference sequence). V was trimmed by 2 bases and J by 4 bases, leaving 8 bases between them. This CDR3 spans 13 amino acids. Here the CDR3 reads CAWSHTSTGELFF. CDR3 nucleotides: TGTGCCTGGAGTCACACGTCCACCGGGGAGCTGTTTTTT.

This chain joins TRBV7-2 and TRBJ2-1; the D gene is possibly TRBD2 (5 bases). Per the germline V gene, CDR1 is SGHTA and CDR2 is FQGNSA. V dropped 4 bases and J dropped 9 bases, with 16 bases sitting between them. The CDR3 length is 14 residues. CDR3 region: CASSSPGVFGEQFF. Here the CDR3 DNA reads TGTGCCAGCAGCTCCCCCGGGGTTTTCGGTGAGCAGTTCTTC.

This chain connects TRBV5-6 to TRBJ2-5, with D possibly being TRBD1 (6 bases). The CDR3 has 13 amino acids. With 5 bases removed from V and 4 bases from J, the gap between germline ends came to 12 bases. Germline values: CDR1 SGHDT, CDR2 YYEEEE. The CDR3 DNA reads TGTGCCAGCAGTCCAGGGGTCGGAGAGACCCAGTACTTC. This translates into CASSPGVGETQYF.

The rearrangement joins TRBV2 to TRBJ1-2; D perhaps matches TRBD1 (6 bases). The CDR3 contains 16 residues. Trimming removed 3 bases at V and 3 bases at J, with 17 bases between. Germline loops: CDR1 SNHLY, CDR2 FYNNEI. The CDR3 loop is CASSEVMNRDYYGYTF. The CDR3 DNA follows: TGTGCCAGCAGTGAGGTGATGAACAGGGATTACTATGGCTACACCTTC.

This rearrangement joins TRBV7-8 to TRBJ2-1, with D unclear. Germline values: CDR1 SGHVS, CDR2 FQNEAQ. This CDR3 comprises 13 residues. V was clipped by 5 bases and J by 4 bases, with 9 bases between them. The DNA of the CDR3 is TGTGCCAGCAGCCTCTCCCGGTACAATGAGCAGTTCTTC. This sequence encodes CASSLSRYNEQFF.

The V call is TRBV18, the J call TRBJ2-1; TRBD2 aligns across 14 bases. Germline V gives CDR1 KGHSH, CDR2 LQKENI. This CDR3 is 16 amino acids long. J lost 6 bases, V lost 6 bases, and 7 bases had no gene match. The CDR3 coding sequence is TGTGCCAGCTCGCCGACTAGCGGGAGGGCCTCCAATGAGCAGTTCTTC. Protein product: CASSPTSGRASNEQFF.

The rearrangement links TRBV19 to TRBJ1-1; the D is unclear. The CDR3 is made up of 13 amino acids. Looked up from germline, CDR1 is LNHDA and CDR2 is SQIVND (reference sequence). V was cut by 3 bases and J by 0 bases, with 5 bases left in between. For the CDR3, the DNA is TGTGCCAGTAGTATTAATCTGAACACTGAAGCTTTCTTT. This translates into CASSINLNTEAFF.

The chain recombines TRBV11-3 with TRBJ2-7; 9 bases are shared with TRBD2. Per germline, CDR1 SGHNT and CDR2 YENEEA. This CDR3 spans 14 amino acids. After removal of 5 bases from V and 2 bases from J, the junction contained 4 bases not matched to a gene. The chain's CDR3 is CASSAGGPPYEQYF. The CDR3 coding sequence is TGTGCCAGCAGCGCGGGAGGGCCCCCCTACGAGCAGTACTTC.

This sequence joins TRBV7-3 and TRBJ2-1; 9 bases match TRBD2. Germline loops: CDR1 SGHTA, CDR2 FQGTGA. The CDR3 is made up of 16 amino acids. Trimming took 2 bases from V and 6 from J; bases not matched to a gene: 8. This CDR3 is CASSLLAGADGNEQFF. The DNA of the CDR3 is TGTGCCAGCAGCTTATTAGCGGGGGCGGACGGCAATGAGCAGTTCTTC.

The CDR3 sequence: CASQRGQGLYNEQFF. Written as DNA, the CDR3 is TGCGCCAGCCAAAGGGGACAGGGGTTATACAATGAGCAGTTCTTC. V gene TRBV10-2 combines with J gene TRBJ2-1; 10 bases are shared with TRBD1. This CDR3 is 15 amino acids long. Germline CDR1 is WSHSY and CDR2 is SAAADI. V lost 8 bases and J lost 4; bases outside the gene matches: 8.

CDR3 DNA: TGTGCCTGGGCCGGGGGGGGACTTCCCTTCACAGATACGCAGTATTTT. It encodes CAWAGGGLPFTDTQYF. The chain couples TRBV30 to TRBJ2-3, with 8 bases fitting TRBD2. The V segment lost 5 bases and the J segment 2 bases; nucleotides outside the gene matches: 12. The CDR3 runs to 16 residues. The germline gives CDR1 GTSNPN, CDR2 SVGIG (reference sequence).

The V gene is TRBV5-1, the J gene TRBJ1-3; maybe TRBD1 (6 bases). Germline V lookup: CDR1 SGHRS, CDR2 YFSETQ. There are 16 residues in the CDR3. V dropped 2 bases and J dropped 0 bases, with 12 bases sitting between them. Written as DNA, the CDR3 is TGCGCCAGCAGCTTCAGGGGCCAAGGCTCTGGAAACACCATATATTTT. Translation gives CASSFRGQGSGNTIYF. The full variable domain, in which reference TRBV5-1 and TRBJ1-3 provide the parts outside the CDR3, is KAGVTQTPRYLIKTRGQQVTLSCSPISGHRSVSWYQQTPGQGLQFLFEYFSETQRNKGNFPGRFSGRQFSNSRSEMNVSTLELGDSALYLCASSFRGQGSGNTIYFGEGSWLTVV.

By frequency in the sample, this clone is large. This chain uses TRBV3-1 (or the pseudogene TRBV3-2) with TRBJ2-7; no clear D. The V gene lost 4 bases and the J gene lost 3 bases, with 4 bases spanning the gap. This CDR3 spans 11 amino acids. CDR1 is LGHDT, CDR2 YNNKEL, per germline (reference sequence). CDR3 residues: CASSRLYEQYF. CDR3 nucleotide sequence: TGTGCCAGCAGCCGGCTCTACGAGCAGTACTTC.

This CDR3 is CASSQEWDRGTGNTIYF. The CDR3 coding sequence is TGTGCCAGCAGCCAAGAGTGGGACAGGGGAACTGGAAACACCATATATTTT. V usage is TRBV3-1 (or the pseudogene TRBV3-2) and J usage is TRBJ1-3; 10 bases agree with TRBD1. CDR1 is LGHDT, CDR2 YNNKEL, per germline (reference sequence). The CDR3 consists of 17 residues. The trim removed 0 bases at V and 2 bases at J, leaving 4 bases unmatched.

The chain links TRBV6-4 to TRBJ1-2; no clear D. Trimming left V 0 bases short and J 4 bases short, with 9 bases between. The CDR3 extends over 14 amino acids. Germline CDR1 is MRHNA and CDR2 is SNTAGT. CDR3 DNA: TGTGCCAGCAGTGACTCGCCAGGTATCTATGGCTACACCTTC. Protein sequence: CASSDSPGIYGYTF.

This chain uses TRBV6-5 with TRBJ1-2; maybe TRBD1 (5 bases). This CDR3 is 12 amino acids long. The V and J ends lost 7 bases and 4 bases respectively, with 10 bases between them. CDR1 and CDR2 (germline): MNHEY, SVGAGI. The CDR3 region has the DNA TGTGCCAGCAAGACGGACACCTATGGCTACACCTTC. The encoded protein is CASKTDTYGYTF.

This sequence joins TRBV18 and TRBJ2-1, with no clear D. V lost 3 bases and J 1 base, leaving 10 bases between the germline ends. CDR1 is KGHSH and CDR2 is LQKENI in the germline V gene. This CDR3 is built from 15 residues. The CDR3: CASSPSTRSYNEQFF. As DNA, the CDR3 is TGTGCCAGCTCACCCTCGACGAGGTCCTACAATGAGCAGTTCTTC.

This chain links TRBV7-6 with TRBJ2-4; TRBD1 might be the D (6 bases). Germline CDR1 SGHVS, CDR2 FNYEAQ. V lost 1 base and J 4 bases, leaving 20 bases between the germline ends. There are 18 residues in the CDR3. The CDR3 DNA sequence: TGTGCCAGCAGCTTAGAGCAACCCACAGGGATTGGGAAAAACATTCAGTACTTC. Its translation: CASSLEQPTGIGKNIQYF.